This entry lists 23 T cell receptor beta chains sequenced from one sample in a study of radiotherapy plus CTLA-4 blockade in lung cancer. Method: immunoSEQ multiplex PCR; TCRdb's copy keeps in-frame clones and lacks some. The sample contains around 55,000 clones, roughly 79% of which appear only once. The sequencing here drew on peripheral blood, taken from a patient treated with radiotherapy plus ipilimumab. These TCRs come from a human donor with non-small cell lung cancer whose response to radiotherapy plus ipilimumab could not be evaluated.

The chain uses TRBV4-3 and TRBJ2-1, with 13 bases that match TRBD2. Germline-derived CDR1 and CDR2 are LGHNA and YSLEER. V was clipped by 0 bases and J by 3 bases; unmatched bases: 5. The CDR3 is made up of 18 amino acids. The CDR3 sequence: CASSQEGTSGAYYNEQFF. The CDR3, as DNA: TGCGCCAGCAGCCAAGAAGGGACTAGCGGGGCCTACTACAATGAGCAGTTCTTC.

On this clone itself: Germline and junction disagree at one end, which may indicate a read error. This rearrangement joins TRBV5-1 to TRBJ2-3, with 9 positions matching TRBD1. The CDR3 consists of 15 residues. Per germline, CDR1 SGHRS and CDR2 YFSETQ. The CDR3 nucleotides read TGCGCCAGCAGTTTGGACAGGGGAGGCACAGATACGCAGTATTTT. Encoded protein: CASSLDRGGTDTQYF.

This chain connects TRBV7-9 to TRBJ2-7, with D possibly TRBD2 on 6 matching bases. The CDR3 is 14 amino acids. Germline-derived CDR1 and CDR2 are SEHNR and FQNEAQ (reference sequence). Trimming removed 1 base from V and 6 bases from J, with 13 bases in between. Here the CDR3 reads CASSLGSQEGEQYF. The DNA of the CDR3 is TGTGCCAGCAGCTTAGGTTCCCAGGAGGGCGAGCAGTACTTC. Drawing the rest from reference TRBV7-9 and TRBJ2-7, the complete variable domain is DTGVSQNPRHKITKRGQNVTFRCDPISEHNRLYWYRQTLGQGPEFLTYFQNEAQLEKSRLLSDRFSAERPKGSFSTLEIQRTEQGDSAMYLCASSLGSQEGEQYFGPGTRLTVT.

The chain recombines TRBV4-3 with TRBJ2-6; D unresolved. Trimming shortened V by 1 base and J by 0 bases, and 7 bases separated the two germline ends. This CDR3 has 16 residues. Germline loops: CDR1 LGHNA, CDR2 YSLEER. CDR3 protein: CASSQVGGSGANVLTF. CDR3 nucleotide sequence: TGCGCCAGCAGCCAAGTTGGCGGCTCTGGGGCCAACGTCCTGACTTTC.

The V gene is TRBV9, the J gene TRBJ2-2; a weak D match, TRBD1 (6 bases). Per germline, CDR1 SGDLS and CDR2 YYNGEE. The V and J ends lost 0 bases and 4 bases respectively, with 19 bases between them. CDR3 size: 18 residues. The CDR3 spells CASSVVYGRGDATGELFF. CDR3 coding DNA: TGTGCCAGCAGCGTAGTTTATGGCAGGGGTGATGCCACCGGGGAGCTGTTTTTT.

This clone was seen only a few times. CDR3 sequence (DNA): TGTGCCAGCAGCCCACCGGGACAGGGAAAGGGGGGCTACACCTTC. Amino acids: CASSPPGQGKGGYTF. J is TRBJ1-2 and V is TRBV7-9; 9 nucleotides match TRBD1. V lost 5 bases, J lost 8 bases, and 12 bases stayed unmatched. The germline V gene encodes CDR1 SEHNR and CDR2 FQNEAQ (reference sequence). The CDR3 totals 15 residues.

The CDR3 protein is CASSQESTVNQPQHF. The CDR3 DNA sequence: TGCGCCAGCAGCCAAGAATCCACAGTAAATCAGCCCCAGCATTTT. V and J are TRBV4-1 and TRBJ1-5; D remains ambiguous. The CDR3 is made up of 15 amino acids. Trimming shortened V by 0 bases and J by 4 bases, and 10 bases separated the two germline ends. CDR1 and CDR2 from the germline V gene are MGHRA and YSYEKL.

The chain uses TRBV28 and TRBJ2-5; 10 nucleotides agree with TRBD1. The J call may be faulty, since TRBJ2-7 better matches the DNA end. Germline V lookup: CDR1 MDHEN, CDR2 SYDVKM. The CDR3 runs 15 residues. This chain's CDR3 is CASSQPGQGTYEQYF. The DNA for the CDR3 is TGTGCCAGCAGTCAGCCGGGACAGGGGACCTACGAGCAGTACTTC.

The chain has TRBV29-1 and TRBJ2-7; TRBD2 agrees at 13 bases. Germline loops: CDR1 SQVTM, CDR2 ANQGSEA. V shed 5 bases, J shed 6 bases, and the junction held 4 bases outside the gene matches. CDR3 size: 13 residues. The CDR3, as DNA: TGCAGCGTTACTAGCGGGGGGGCGGGCGAGCAGTACTTC. It encodes CSVTSGGAGEQYF.

V is TRBV9 and J is TRBJ2-7, with TRBD1 as a possible D gene (6 bases). CDR3 length: 15 amino acids. V lost 4 bases and J 5 bases, leaving 19 bases between the germline ends. CDR1 is SGDLS and CDR2 is YYNGEE in the germline V gene. Here the CDR3 reads CASSPTHTGKHEQYF. CDR3 nucleotides: TGTGCCAGCAGCCCGACCCATACAGGGAAGCACGAGCAGTACTTC.

This sequence joins TRBV30 and TRBJ2-5, with no clear D. V was clipped by 2 bases and J by 5 bases, with 9 bases between them. The CDR3 has 12 residues. CDR1 is GTSNPN, CDR2 SVGIG, per germline (reference sequence). CDR3 in DNA: TGTGCCTGGAGTACCCTCGGGGAGACCCAGTACTTC. Translation gives CAWSTLGETQYF.

This sequence joins TRBV7-2 and TRBJ2-1, with 11 positions matching TRBD2. This CDR3 contains 18 residues. V shed 0 bases and J 4 bases; nucleotides not matched to a gene: 8. The germline gives CDR1 SGHTA, CDR2 FQGNSA. This CDR3 reads CASSLALTSGSKYNEQFF. The CDR3 DNA is TGTGCCAGCAGCTTAGCGCTAACTAGCGGGAGTAAATACAATGAGCAGTTCTTC.

The V gene is TRBV14, the J gene TRBJ2-7; the D gene is possibly TRBD1 (5 bases). Germline V gene data show CDR1 as SGHDN and CDR2 as FVKESK. Trimming took off 4 bases at V and 3 bases at J, with 10 bases between the two ends. The CDR3 consists of 13 residues. For the CDR3, the DNA is TGTGCCAGCAGCCGTCAGGGCCGCTACGAGCAGTACTTC. Translating gives CASSRQGRYEQYF.

For this clone: The same CDR3 is also encoded by other DNA sequences in this sample. The V call is TRBV28, the J call TRBJ2-1; TRBD2 matches at 10 bases. With 5 bases clipped from V and 3 bases from J, the junction kept 4 bases outside the gene matches. Germline V CDR1 and CDR2: MDHEN, SYDVKM. The CDR3 sequence is 15 residues long. The CDR3 bases are TGTGCCAGCAGTCCCTGGACTAGCGGCTACAATGAGCAGTTCTTC. Translation gives CASSPWTSGYNEQFF.

The rearrangement joins TRBV7-2 to TRBJ2-3, with 10 bases that match TRBD2. This CDR3 has 17 amino acids. With V trimmed by 2 bases and J by 0 bases, 5 bases remained unmatched. Germline V gene lookup returns CDR1 SGHTA and CDR2 FQGNSA. Written as DNA, the CDR3 is TGTGCCAGCAGCTTACGAGCTAGCGGGGGTAGCACAGATACGCAGTATTTT. Protein: CASSLRASGGSTDTQYF.

This chain connects TRBV9 to TRBJ2-3, with a weak D call TRBD2 (7 bases). Deletions cut 7 bases from V and 4 bases from J, with 13 bases between. The CDR3 consists of 13 residues. CDR1 is SGDLS and CDR2 is YYNGEE in the germline V gene. This CDR3 is CASGGGGPDTQYF. CDR3 in DNA: TGTGCCAGCGGAGGGGGAGGGCCAGATACGCAGTATTTT.

The rearrangement joins TRBV5-6 to TRBJ2-2; D might be TRBD2 (6 bases). Germline V lookup: CDR1 SGHDT, CDR2 YYEEEE. This CDR3 has 15 residues. Trimming cost V 1 base and J 9 bases, with 16 bases left between them. The CDR3, as DNA: TGTGCCAGCAGCTTGCCCGCCGGGGGAGGCCGGGAGCTGTTTTTT. Translation: CASSLPAGGGRELFF.

The J gene is TRBJ1-4, the V gene TRBV28; 7 nucleotides line up with TRBD1. Germline V lookup: CDR1 MDHEN, CDR2 SYDVKM. The CDR3 has 15 residues. J was trimmed by 5 bases and V by 4 bases; bases with no gene match: 7. The CDR3 here is CASSSYRGLNEKLFF. In nucleotides, the CDR3 is TGTGCCAGCAGTTCCTACAGGGGACTCAATGAAAAACTGTTTTTT.

This chain connects TRBV1 to TRBJ2-1; the D segment call TRBD2 is taken from the table without a DNA check. TRBV1 is deemed a pseudogene. The CDR3 loop spans 17 amino acids. This CDR3 is CTSSQDRSGRVHNEQFF. The CDR3, as DNA: TGCACCAGCAGCCAAGATCGGAGCGGGAGGGTCCACAATGAGCAGTTCTTC.

CDR3 sequence reads: CASSLGTGKVSGANVLTF. The CDR3 nucleotides are TGTGCCAGCAGCTTAGGGACAGGGAAGGTGTCTGGGGCCAACGTCCTGACTTTC. This rearrangement joins TRBV7-9 to TRBJ2-6; 8 nucleotides match TRBD1. J lost 1 base, V lost 1 base, and 6 bases had no gene match. The CDR3 has 18 amino acids. Germline V gives CDR1 SEHNR, CDR2 FQNEAQ (reference sequence).

V gene TRBV5-1 combines with J gene TRBJ2-7, with 8 bases matching TRBD2. The CDR3 is 16 residues long. Trimming cost V 4 bases and J 2 bases; bases outside gene matches: 11. Germline V gives CDR1 SGHRS, CDR2 YFSETQ. The CDR3 sequence: CASSHDPGRGPYEQYF. As DNA, the CDR3 is TGCGCCAGCAGCCATGACCCCGGGAGGGGTCCCTACGAGCAGTACTTC.

Remarks on this clone: At the DNA level, this CDR3 is encoded by other sequences in the same sample as well. The chain joins TRBV7-2 to TRBJ2-5, with 10 bases fitting TRBD2. Trimming removed 4 bases from V and 5 bases from J; junction bases left unmatched: 10. The CDR3 runs to 16 residues. Germline values: CDR1 SGHTA, CDR2 FQGNSA. The CDR3 sequence is CASSSLSGGAWETQYF. In nucleotides, the CDR3 is TGTGCCAGCAGCTCCTTGAGCGGGGGGGCCTGGGAGACCCAGTACTTC. Full variable domain (outside the CDR3, taken from reference TRBV7-2 and TRBJ2-5): GAGVSQSPSNKVTEKGKDVELRCDPISGHTALYWYRQSLGQGLEFLIYFQGNSAPDKSGLPSDRFSAERTGGSVSTLTIQRTQQEDSAVYLCASSSLSGGAWETQYFGPGTRLLVL.

The genes are TRBV4-1 and TRBJ2-7; 10 bases align to TRBD1. After removal of 5 bases from V and 8 bases from J, the junction contained 9 bases not matched to a gene. Germline V CDR1 and CDR2: MGHRA, YSYEKL. CDR3 length equals 14 residues. CDR3 in DNA: TGCGCCAGCAGCTCCGGGACAGGGGTTGAAAAGCAGTACTTC. Protein sequence: CASSSGTGVEKQYF.